This T cell receptor beta chain was recovered during a study of T cell responses to AZD1222 COVID-19 vaccine. Produced via immunoSEQ multiplex PCR; TCRdb's table is partial and in-frame only. Seen here are 90,000 to 150,000 clones, roughly 89% observed once, and the top ten hold 7% to 8.5%. In the case of this clone: The antigen remains undetermined.

Regarding the study as a whole: The donor group comprised mostly white British people and more females; the analysis possibly underestimated clonal diversity.

The CDR3 extends over 17 amino acids. The trim removed 1 base at V and 2 bases at J, leaving 4 bases unmatched. Germline V gene data show CDR1 as SGHNT and CDR2 as YENEEA. This rearrangement joins TRBV11-3 to TRBJ2-1; 11 bases map to TRBD2. The sequencing here drew on peripheral blood, taken on day 0 of AZD1222 vaccination. This receptor was taken from an adult in good health. The CDR3 here is CASSLAATSGTYNEQFF. In nucleotides, the CDR3 is TGTGCCAGCAGCTTAGCCGCGACTAGCGGGACCTACAATGAGCAGTTCTTC. The complete variable domain, with remaining parts taken from reference TRBV11-3 and TRBJ2-1, reads EAGVVQSPRYKIIEKKQPVAFWCNPISGHNTLYWYLQNLGQGPELLIRYENEEAVDDSQLPKDRFSAERLKGVDSTLKIQPAELGDSAVYLCASSLAATSGTYNEQFFGPGTRLTVL.